Described below is a single T cell receptor beta chain sequence and its context. The CDR3 has 13 residues. The V gene lost 7 bases and the J gene lost 8 bases, with 17 bases spanning the gap. Germline V gene lookup returns CDR1 SQVTM and CDR2 ANQGSEA. Assay: immunoSEQ multiplex PCR; the TCRdb copy retains only in-frame clones and omits some. The top ten clones hold about 11% of a sample with about 140,000 clones, approximately 92% of them seen once. This sample was taken from a study of control samples from healthy donors and cancer patients. The chain has TRBV29-1 and TRBJ1-4; unclear D gene. Material for sequencing was blood. The sequence was collected from a man aged 25-45 years in good health. The CDR3 sequence: CSAKDLEGEKLFF. The CDR3 DNA reads as TGCAGCGCCAAGGACTTGGAGGGAGAAAAACTGTTTTTT. The whole variable domain, remainder taken from reference TRBV29-1 and TRBJ1-4, is SAVISQKPSRDICQRGTSLTIQCQVDSQVTMMFWYRQQPGQSLTLIATANQGSEATYESGFVIDKFPISRPNLTFSTLTVSNMSPEDSSIYLCSAKDLEGEKLFFGSGTQLSVL.